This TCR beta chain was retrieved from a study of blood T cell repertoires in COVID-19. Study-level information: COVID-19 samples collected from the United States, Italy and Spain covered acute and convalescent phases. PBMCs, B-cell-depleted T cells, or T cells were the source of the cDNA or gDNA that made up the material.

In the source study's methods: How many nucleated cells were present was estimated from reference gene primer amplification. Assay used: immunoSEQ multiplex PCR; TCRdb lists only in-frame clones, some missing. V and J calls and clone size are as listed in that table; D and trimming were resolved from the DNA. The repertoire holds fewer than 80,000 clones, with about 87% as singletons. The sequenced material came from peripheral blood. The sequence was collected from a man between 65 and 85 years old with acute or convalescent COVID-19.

CDR3 in DNA: TGTGCCAGCTCACCGCCTCTGGGAGGGGACTACGAGCAGTACTTC. Translated, it gives CASSPPLGGDYEQYF. The chain carries TRBV18 and TRBJ2-7; 7 bases are a match to TRBD2. The ends lost 3 bases at V and 3 bases at J; junction bases unmatched: 8. The germline V gene encodes CDR1 KGHSH and CDR2 LQKENI. This CDR3 comprises 15 residues.